Following are 22 T cell receptor beta chains from one sample sequenced in a study of T cell responses to AZD1222 COVID-19 vaccine. Here immunoSEQ multiplex PCR was the method, and the copy in TCRdb shows in-frame clones only, minus some. The table lists 55,000 to 85,000 clones, less than 90% of them singletons. The sample here was peripheral blood, taken on day 0 of AZD1222 vaccination. The receptors were sampled from an adult in good health.

V gene TRBV4-2 combines with J gene TRBJ2-5, with TRBD2 matching over 13 bases. V lost 4 bases, J lost 3 bases, and 5 bases stayed unmatched. The CDR3 runs 16 residues. Germline CDR1 LGHNA, CDR2 YNFKEQ. This chain's CDR3 is CASSRVLAGGEETQYF. The CDR3, as DNA: TGTGCCAGCAGCCGGGTACTAGCGGGGGGGGAAGAGACCCAGTACTTC.

V and J are TRBV5-1 and TRBJ1-4; D not resolved. V dropped 4 bases and J dropped 5 bases, with 9 bases sitting between them. Per the germline V gene, CDR1 is SGHRS and CDR2 is YFSETQ. The CDR3 is 13 residues long. As DNA, the CDR3 is TGCGCCAGCAGCACCGGTCAGAATGAAAAACTGTTTTTT. It specifies CASSTGQNEKLFF.

V gene TRBV13 combines with J gene TRBJ2-7; TRBD1 agrees at 8 bases. The V gene end was trimmed by 4 bases and the J gene end by 2 bases; junction bases not matched to a gene: 10. Germline V lookup: CDR1 PRHDT, CDR2 FYEKMQ (reference sequence). CDR3 length equals 16 residues. CDR3: CASSSMGTGRAYEQYF. DNA of the CDR3: TGTGCCAGCAGCTCGATGGGGACAGGTCGAGCCTACGAGCAGTACTTC.

The chain joins TRBV7-6 to TRBJ2-7, with 7 bases lining up with TRBD2. Germline loops: CDR1 SGHVS, CDR2 FNYEAQ. J lost 6 bases, V lost 1 base, and 15 bases had no gene match. The CDR3 is made up of 17 amino acids. CDR3 DNA sequence: TGTGCCAGCAGCTTAGTGGGGGGAGGGTTCGCCACGGCCGAGCAGTACTTC. This encodes CASSLVGGGFATAEQYF.

The J gene is TRBJ2-2, the V gene TRBV5-6; D unresolved. The CDR3 contains 13 residues. The V end was cut by 2 bases, the J end by 4 bases, with 6 bases between. Germline loops: CDR1 SGHDT, CDR2 YYEEEE. CDR3 bases: TGTGCCAGCAGCTTTAGAAGCACCGGGGAGCTGTTTTTT. Translated, it gives CASSFRSTGELFF.

This clone was recorded once. This chain uses TRBV7-9 with TRBJ2-2, with D perhaps matching TRBD1 (6 bases). From germline, CDR1 is SEHNR and CDR2 FQNEAQ (reference sequence). This CDR3 has 15 amino acids. V lost 4 bases to trimming and J lost 5 bases, with 14 bases between them. CDR3 amino acids: CASSWDIGFTGELFF. The DNA for the CDR3 is TGTGCCAGCAGCTGGGACATCGGATTTACCGGGGAGCTGTTTTTT.

This chain uses TRBV30 with TRBJ1-2; the D is unclear. The CDR3 consists of 12 residues. V lost 1 base and J lost 8, with 11 bases in between. The germline gives CDR1 GTSNPN, CDR2 SVGIG (reference sequence). CDR3 residues: CAWSGTDWGYTF. The CDR3 nucleotides read TGTGCCTGGAGTGGAACCGACTGGGGCTACACCTTC.

This clone was observed a single time. V is TRBV15 and J is TRBJ2-7, with D tentatively TRBD1 (6 bases). The CDR3 covers 15 residues. V lost 0 bases to trimming and J lost 0 bases, with 9 bases between them. Germline lookup yields CDR1 LNHNV and CDR2 YYDKDF (reference sequence). The CDR3 nucleotides are TGTGCCACCAGCAGAGATACAGGGAGCTCCTACGAGCAGTACTTC. Translated: CATSRDTGSSYEQYF.

The V and J genes are TRBV4-1 and TRBJ2-1; 12 bases fit TRBD2. V trimming: 4 bases; J trimming: 4 bases; junction bases outside the gene matches: 11. CDR3 length: 18 amino acids. Germline CDR1 reads MGHRA; CDR2 reads YSYEKL. The CDR3 DNA sequence: TGCGCCAGCAGCCCGCTACTAGCGGGGGGTTCCTTGTACAATGAGCAGTTCTTC. Amino acid sequence: CASSPLLAGGSLYNEQFF.

This chain uses TRBV30 with TRBJ1-4; D possibly corresponds to TRBD1 (5 bases). The CDR3 consists of 14 residues. Trimming left V 6 bases short and J 4 bases short, with 15 bases between. Germline-derived CDR1 and CDR2 are GTSNPN and SVGIG (reference sequence). CDR3 nucleotides: TGTGCCTGCCGGTTCTTCCAGGGTAATGAAAAACTGTTTTTT. As protein: CACRFFQGNEKLFF.

The chain has TRBV11-2 and TRBJ1-1; maybe TRBD1 (6 bases). V lost 2 bases and J lost 8, with 12 bases in between. The V gene's germline CDR1 is SGHAT and CDR2 FQNNGV. The CDR3 loop spans 13 amino acids. DNA for the CDR3: TGTGCCAGCAGCTTAATGGGGGGGACAGAAGCTTTCTTT. Its translation: CASSLMGGTEAFF.

V is TRBV5-8 and J is TRBJ1-1, with 7 bases identical to TRBD1. In germline, CDR1 is SGHTS, CDR2 YDEGEE. Trimming cost V 2 bases and J 1 base; bases outside gene matches: 2. This CDR3 is built from 14 residues. The CDR3 loop reads CASSLRQGNTEAFF. The CDR3 coding sequence is TGTGCCAGCAGCTTAAGACAGGGGAACACTGAAGCTTTCTTT. Full variable domain (remainder filled in from reference TRBV5-8 and TRBJ1-1): EAGVTQSPTHLIKTRGQQATLRCSPISGHTSVYWYQQALGLGLQFLLWYDEGEERNRGNFPPRFSGRQFPNYSSELNVNALELEDSALYLCASSLRQGNTEAFFGQGTRLTVV.

The rearrangement joins TRBV5-1 to TRBJ1-4, with 7 bases identical to TRBD1. The junction had 1 base not matched to a gene; V was cut back by 2 bases and J by 3 bases. Germline CDR1 SGHRS, CDR2 YFSETQ. CDR3 length: 14 residues. The CDR3 sequence: CASSFQGANEKLFF. The CDR3 DNA follows: TGCGCCAGCAGCTTCCAGGGGGCTAATGAAAAACTGTTTTTT.

The chain couples TRBV10-3 to TRBJ1-3, with TRBD1 identical over 7 bases. The germline gives CDR1 ENHRY, CDR2 SYGVKD. V lost 7 bases to trimming and J lost 4 bases; unmatched junction nucleotides: 10. This CDR3 comprises 15 residues. The CDR3 is CAITTDRAGGNTIYF. The CDR3 DNA follows: TGTGCCATCACCACCGACAGGGCAGGGGGAAACACCATATATTTT.

The J gene is TRBJ2-5, the V gene TRBV9, with 9 positions matching TRBD2. The trim removed 2 bases at V and 1 base at J, leaving 3 bases unmatched. This CDR3 is 15 amino acids long. Looked up from germline, CDR1 is SGDLS and CDR2 is YYNGEE. The CDR3 coding sequence is TGTGCCAGCAGCGTCGGCGGGGGGGCCCAAGAGACCCAGTACTTC. This encodes CASSVGGGAQETQYF.

This clone was detected a few times. This sequence joins TRBV28 and TRBJ1-2, with TRBD1 matching over 8 bases. Germline V lookup: CDR1 MDHEN, CDR2 SYDVKM. Trimming took 7 bases from V and 4 from J; bases not matched to a gene: 8. The CDR3 totals 14 residues. The CDR3 protein is CASNGQGSVYGYTF. CDR3 in DNA: TGTGCCAGCAACGGACAGGGATCGGTCTATGGCTACACCTTC.

Written as DNA, the CDR3 is TGCAGCGTTGGGGGGGACAGCGCCTACGAGCAGTACTTC. The encoded protein is CSVGGDSAYEQYF. The gene calls are TRBV29-1 and TRBJ2-7; perhaps TRBD1 as D (7 bases). Germline assignment: CDR1 SQVTM and CDR2 ANQGSEA. Trimming removed 4 bases at V and 2 bases at J, with 12 bases between. CDR3 size: 13 residues.

This clone was picked up a small number of times. The V call is TRBV7-3, the J call TRBJ2-7; TRBD1 might be the D (5 bases). Germline CDR1 is SGHTA and CDR2 is FQGTGA. V was cut by 3 bases and J by 5 bases, with 11 bases left in between. CDR3 size: 13 residues. The CDR3 nucleotides read TGTGCCAGCAGCTTCCAGGGAAGTGACGAGCAGTACTTC. This codes for CASSFQGSDEQYF.

This clone was seen a handful of times. V usage is TRBV14 and J usage is TRBJ1-1, with 8 nucleotides matching TRBD1. CDR1 and CDR2 (germline): SGHDN, FVKESK. This CDR3 contains 18 residues. V lost 3 bases, J lost 6 bases, and 18 bases stayed unmatched. CDR3 amino acids: CASSQLSAFRGRRAEAFF. In DNA, the CDR3 is TGTGCCAGCAGCCAGCTATCCGCGTTCAGGGGGCGCCGGGCTGAAGCTTTCTTT.

This clone was counted a few times. The CDR3 protein is CASSHPQGLAKNIQYF. The CDR3 DNA reads as TGCGCCAGCAGCCACCCGCAGGGGTTAGCCAAAAACATTCAGTACTTC. The chain couples TRBV4-1 to TRBJ2-4, with D perhaps TRBD1 (6 bases). CDR1 MGHRA and CDR2 YSYEKL come from the germline V gene. V lost 3 bases to trimming and J lost 0 bases, with 12 bases between them. This CDR3 is built from 16 residues.

This clone has just a few counts. The rearrangement joins TRBV19 to TRBJ2-1, with D perhaps matching TRBD1 (5 bases). The germline gives CDR1 LNHDA, CDR2 SQIVND (reference sequence). The CDR3 loop spans 14 amino acids. The V and J ends lost 6 bases and 2 bases respectively, with 11 bases between them. The CDR3 reads CASRGLGPYNEQFF. DNA of the CDR3: TGTGCCAGTAGAGGTTTGGGGCCCTACAATGAGCAGTTCTTC.

This clone came up once. V usage is TRBV6-5 and J usage is TRBJ1-2; D perhaps matches TRBD1 (5 bases). The CDR3 has 14 residues. V lost 6 bases to trimming and J lost 7 bases, with 18 bases between them. The germline CDR1 and CDR2 sequences are MNHEY and SVGAGI. This CDR3 is CASRGEGGRAGYTF. CDR3 nucleotides: TGTGCCAGCAGGGGGGAGGGTGGTCGGGCTGGCTACACCTTC.